The 12 T cell receptor beta chains in this list originate from one sample, sequenced in a study of T cells in Graves' hyperthyroidism and ophthalmopathy. RNA transcripts gave rise to amplified TCR beta CDR3 regions. HTBI primers were used for first-round RT-PCR of the TCR CDR3. One entry per CDR3 protein, called by TCRdb with MiXCR from the multiplex PCR reads. The top ten clones hold around 32% of a sample with about 250,000 distinct CDR3 sequences, approximately 23% of them seen once. Sequenced sample: blood. The receptor source for this set is a woman between 35 and 50 years old with Graves' ophthalmopathy.

This clonotype came up many times. The J gene is TRBJ1-1, the V gene TRBV12-3 or TRBV12-4; 10 nucleotides line up with TRBD1. This CDR3 has 22 amino acids. J was trimmed by 1 base and V by 1 base; bases with no gene match: 21. The CDR3: CASSLEEYRGGTGVGENTEAFF. For the CDR3, the DNA is TGTGCCAGCAGTTTAGAAGAATATCGGGGGGGGACAGGGGTAGGAGAGAACACTGAAGCTTTCTTT.

The chain is built from TRBV28 and TRBJ2-7; 11 nucleotides align to TRBD1. CDR3 length equals 14 residues. Unmatched junction bases numbered 4, after V lost 2 bases and J lost 7 bases. Germline CDR1 MDHEN, CDR2 SYDVKM. The CDR3 nucleotides read TGTGCCAGCAGTTTAGGGACAGGGGGTCATGAGCAGTACTTC. Translation gives CASSLGTGGHEQYF.

The gene calls are TRBV15 and TRBJ1-3; D gene unclear. Germline CDR1 reads LNHNV; CDR2 reads YYDKDF (reference sequence). The CDR3 has 17 amino acids. Trimming stripped 4 bases from V and 1 base from J, with 17 bases between. The CDR3 reads CATSTRHGGLSGNTIYF. CDR3 nucleotide sequence: TGTGCCACCAGCACTAGACACGGAGGTCTGTCTGGAAACACCATATATTTT.

This clonotype was detected ten times or more. The CDR3 here is CASSDRDRSYEQYF. Here the CDR3 DNA reads TGTGCCAGCAGTGATAGGGACCGTTCCTACGAGCAGTACTTC. The rearrangement uses TRBV25-1 and TRBJ2-7; tentatively, D is TRBD1 or TRBD2 (5 bases each). Germline V lookup: CDR1 MGHDK, CDR2 SYGVNS. The CDR3 loop spans 14 amino acids. Between the trimmed V and J ends, which lost 3 bases and 1 base, there was a span of 10 bases.

The table lists this clonotype with many counts. The chain carries TRBV29-1 and TRBJ2-2; 13 bases align to TRBD2. Trimming at V came to 5 bases and at J to 4 bases, leaving 10 bases not matched to a gene. The CDR3 is 17 residues long. CDR1 is SQVTM and CDR2 is ANQGSEA in the germline V gene. The CDR3 region is CSVRIRTSGRITGELFF. The CDR3 nucleotides are TGCAGCGTTAGAATTCGGACTAGCGGGAGAATCACCGGGGAGCTGTTTTTT.

This clonotype was seen a handful of times. CDR3 sequence (DNA): TGCAGCGTTGGACAGTCCCCCCGCGAGCAGTACTTC. This codes for CSVGQSPREQYF. J is TRBJ2-7 and V is TRBV29-1; the D gene is possibly TRBD1 (5 bases). Germline V CDR1 and CDR2: SQVTM, ANQGSEA. This CDR3 spans 12 amino acids. Trimming stripped 4 bases from V and 6 bases from J, with 13 bases between.

This clonotype was seen at least ten times. The CDR3 bases are TGTGCCTGGACTGTACAGCTGAACACTGAAGCTTTCTTT. It codes for CAWTVQLNTEAFF. This chain links TRBV30 with TRBJ1-1; D unresolved. V was clipped by 4 bases and J by 0 bases, with 9 bases between them. The germline V gene has CDR1 GTSNPN and CDR2 SVGIG (reference sequence). The CDR3 runs to 13 residues.

This clonotype showed up just a few times. The J gene is TRBJ1-5, the V gene TRBV19; 10 bases align to TRBD1. CDR1 is LNHDA and CDR2 is SQIVND in the germline V gene (reference sequence). With V trimmed by 6 bases and J by 4 bases, 3 bases remained unmatched. The CDR3 is 14 amino acids. The CDR3 here is CASRDRGRNQPQHF. The CDR3 nucleotides read TGTGCCAGTAGAGACAGGGGGCGTAATCAGCCCCAGCATTTT.

The table lists this clonotype with many counts. The genes are TRBV28 and TRBJ2-2; no clear D. The CDR3 totals 15 residues. Germline values: CDR1 MDHEN, CDR2 SYDVKM. V was trimmed by 7 bases and J by 6 bases, leaving 18 bases between them. The CDR3 nucleotides read TGTGCCAGCACCCCCTTCTTCCTATCCCCCGGGGAGCTGTTTTTT. Translating gives CASTPFFLSPGELFF.

The V and J genes are TRBV28 and TRBJ2-5; TRBD2 matches 11 bases. Germline V CDR1 and CDR2: MDHEN, SYDVKM. V gave up 1 base and J gave up 1 base; unmatched junction bases: 2. The CDR3 contains 16 residues. The CDR3 DNA follows: TGTGCCAGCAGTTTATTAACTAGCGGGGGCCAAGAGACCCAGTACTTC. It codes for CASSLLTSGGQETQYF.

This clonotype was seen many times. V is TRBV28 and J is TRBJ2-7, with 7 nucleotides matching TRBD1. V lost 2 bases to trimming and J lost 0 bases; unmatched junction nucleotides: 7. Germline V gene sequence: CDR1 MDHEN, CDR2 SYDVKM. CDR3 length: 16 residues. The CDR3 bases are TGTGCCAGCAGTTTAGGGGACAGCGAAAGCTCCTACGAGCAGTACTTC. Amino acid sequence: CASSLGDSESSYEQYF. The full variable domain, completed using reference TRBV28 and TRBJ2-7, is DVKVTQSSRYLVKRTGEKVFLECVQDMDHENMFWYRQDPGLGLRLIYFSYDVKMKEKGDIPEGYSVSREKKERFSLILESASTNQTSMYLCASSLGDSESSYEQYFGPGTRLTVT.

This chain links TRBV15 with TRBJ2-7, with D perhaps given as TRBD1 or TRBD2 (6 bases each). Germline CDR1 LNHNV, CDR2 YYDKDF (reference sequence). CDR3 length equals 16 residues. V lost 0 bases, J lost 4 bases, and 16 bases lay in between. The CDR3 loop reads CATSRDGGQMTYEQYF. The CDR3 bases are TGTGCCACCAGCAGAGATGGGGGGCAAATGACATACGAGCAGTACTTC.